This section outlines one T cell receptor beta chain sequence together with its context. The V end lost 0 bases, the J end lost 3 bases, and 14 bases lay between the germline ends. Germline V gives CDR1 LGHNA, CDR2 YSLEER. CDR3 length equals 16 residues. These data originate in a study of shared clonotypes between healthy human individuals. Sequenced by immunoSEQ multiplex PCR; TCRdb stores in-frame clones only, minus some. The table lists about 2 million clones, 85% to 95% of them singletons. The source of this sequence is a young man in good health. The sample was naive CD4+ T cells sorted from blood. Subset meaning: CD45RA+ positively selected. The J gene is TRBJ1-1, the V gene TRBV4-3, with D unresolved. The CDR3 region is CASSQELERLHTEAFF. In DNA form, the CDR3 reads TGCGCCAGCAGCCAAGAGTTAGAGAGACTACACACTGAAGCTTTCTTT.